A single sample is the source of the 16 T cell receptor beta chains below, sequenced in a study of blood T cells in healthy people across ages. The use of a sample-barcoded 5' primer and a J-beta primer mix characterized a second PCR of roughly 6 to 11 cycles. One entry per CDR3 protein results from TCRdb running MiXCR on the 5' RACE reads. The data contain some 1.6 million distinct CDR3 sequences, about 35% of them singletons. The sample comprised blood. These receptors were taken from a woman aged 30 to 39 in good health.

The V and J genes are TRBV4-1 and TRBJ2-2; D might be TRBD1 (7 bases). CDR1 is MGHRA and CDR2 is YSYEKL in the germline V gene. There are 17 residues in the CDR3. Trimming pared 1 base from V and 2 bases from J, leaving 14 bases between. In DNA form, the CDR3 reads TGCGCCAGCAGCCAAGGGAGGGGGCTACCTAACACCGGGGAGCTGTTTTTT. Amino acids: CASSQGRGLPNTGELFF.

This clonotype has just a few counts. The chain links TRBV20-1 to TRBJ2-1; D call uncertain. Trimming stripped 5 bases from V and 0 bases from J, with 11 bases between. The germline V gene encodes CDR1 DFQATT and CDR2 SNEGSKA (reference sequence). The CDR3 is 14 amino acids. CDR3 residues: CSAPRLVSYNEQFF. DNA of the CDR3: TGCAGTGCTCCCAGACTGGTCTCCTACAATGAGCAGTTCTTC.

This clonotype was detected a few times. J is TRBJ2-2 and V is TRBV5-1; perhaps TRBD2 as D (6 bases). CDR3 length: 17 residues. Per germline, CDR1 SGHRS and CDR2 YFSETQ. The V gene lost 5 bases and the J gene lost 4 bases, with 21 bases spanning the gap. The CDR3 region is CASSPLGPGRGTGELFF. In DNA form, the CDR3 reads TGCGCCAGCAGTCCCCTTGGGCCGGGGCGGGGCACCGGGGAGCTGTTTTTT.

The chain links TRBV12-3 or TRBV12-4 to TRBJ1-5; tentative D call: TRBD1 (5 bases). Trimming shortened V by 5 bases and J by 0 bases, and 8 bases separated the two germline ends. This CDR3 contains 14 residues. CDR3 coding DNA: TGTGCCAGCAGTCCGGACAATAGCAATCAGCCCCAGCATTTT. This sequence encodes CASSPDNSNQPQHF.

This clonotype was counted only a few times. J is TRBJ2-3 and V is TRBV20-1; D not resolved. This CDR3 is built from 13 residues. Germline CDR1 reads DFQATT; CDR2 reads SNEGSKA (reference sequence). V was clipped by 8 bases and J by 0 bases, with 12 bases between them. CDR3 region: CSLVGSSTDTQYF. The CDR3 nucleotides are TGCAGTCTAGTAGGTAGCAGCACAGATACGCAGTATTTT.

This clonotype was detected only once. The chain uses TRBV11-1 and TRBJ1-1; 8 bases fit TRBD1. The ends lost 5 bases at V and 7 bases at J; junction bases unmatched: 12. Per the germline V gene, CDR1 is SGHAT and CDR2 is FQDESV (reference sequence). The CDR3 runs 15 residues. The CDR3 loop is CASSILKGGTGEAFF. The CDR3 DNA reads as TGTGCCAGCAGCATTCTCAAGGGGGGGACAGGTGAAGCTTTCTTT.

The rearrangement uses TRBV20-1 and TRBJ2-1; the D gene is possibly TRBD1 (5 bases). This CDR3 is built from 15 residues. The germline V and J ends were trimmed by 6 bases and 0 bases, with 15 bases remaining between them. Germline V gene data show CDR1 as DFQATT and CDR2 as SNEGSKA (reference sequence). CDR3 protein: CSALRGVSSYNEQFF. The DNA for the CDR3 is TGCAGTGCCTTAAGGGGCGTAAGCTCCTACAATGAGCAGTTCTTC.

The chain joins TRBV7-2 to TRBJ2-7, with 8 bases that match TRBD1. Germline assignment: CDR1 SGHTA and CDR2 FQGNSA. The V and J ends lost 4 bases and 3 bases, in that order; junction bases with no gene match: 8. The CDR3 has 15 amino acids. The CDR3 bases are TGTGCCAGCAGCTATACGCCGGGGACAGGCTACGAGCAGTACTTC. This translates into CASSYTPGTGYEQYF.

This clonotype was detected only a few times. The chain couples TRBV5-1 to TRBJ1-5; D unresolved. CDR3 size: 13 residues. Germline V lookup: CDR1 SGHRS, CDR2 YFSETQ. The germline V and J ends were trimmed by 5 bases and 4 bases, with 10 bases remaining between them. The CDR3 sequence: CASSPGQNQPQHF. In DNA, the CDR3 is TGCGCCAGCAGTCCCGGGCAGAATCAGCCCCAGCATTTT.

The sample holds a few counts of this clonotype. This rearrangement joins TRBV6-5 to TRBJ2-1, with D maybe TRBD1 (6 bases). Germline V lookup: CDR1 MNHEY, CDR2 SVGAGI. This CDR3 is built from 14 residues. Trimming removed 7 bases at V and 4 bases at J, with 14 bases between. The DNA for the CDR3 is TGTGCCAGCACCCCACAAACAGGGTACAATGAGCAGTTCTTC. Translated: CASTPQTGYNEQFF.

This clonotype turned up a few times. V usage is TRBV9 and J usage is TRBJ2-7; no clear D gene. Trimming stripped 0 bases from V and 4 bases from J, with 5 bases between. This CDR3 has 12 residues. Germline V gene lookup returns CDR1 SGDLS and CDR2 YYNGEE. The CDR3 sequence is CASSVEGYEQYF. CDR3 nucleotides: TGTGCCAGCAGCGTAGAGGGATACGAGCAGTACTTC.

The CDR3: CSVDLSRGPHEQYF. In DNA, the CDR3 is TGCAGCGTCGACCTCTCCAGGGGGCCCCACGAGCAGTACTTC. This rearrangement joins TRBV29-1 to TRBJ2-7; 8 bases match TRBD1. V shed 6 bases and J 5 bases; nucleotides not matched to a gene: 12. Germline V gene lookup returns CDR1 SQVTM and CDR2 ANQGSEA. This CDR3 spans 14 amino acids.

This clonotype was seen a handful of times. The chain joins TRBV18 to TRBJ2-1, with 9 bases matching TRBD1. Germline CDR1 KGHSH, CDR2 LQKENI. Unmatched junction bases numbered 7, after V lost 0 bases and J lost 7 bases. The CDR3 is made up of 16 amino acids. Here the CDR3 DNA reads TGTGCCAGCTCACCACCGAACAGGGGGCATGGAAATGAGCAGTTCTTC. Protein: CASSPPNRGHGNEQFF.

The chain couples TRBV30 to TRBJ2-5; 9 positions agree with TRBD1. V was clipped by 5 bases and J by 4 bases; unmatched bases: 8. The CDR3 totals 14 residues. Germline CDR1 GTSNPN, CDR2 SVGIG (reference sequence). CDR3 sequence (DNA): TGTGCCTGGGGAGCTGGACAGGGGCTAGAGACCCAGTACTTC. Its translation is CAWGAGQGLETQYF.

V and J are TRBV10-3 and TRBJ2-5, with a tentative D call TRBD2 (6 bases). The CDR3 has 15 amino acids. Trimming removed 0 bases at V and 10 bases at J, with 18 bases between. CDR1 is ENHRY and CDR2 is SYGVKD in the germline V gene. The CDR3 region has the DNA TGTGCCATCAGTGAGTCGGCTAGCGAAGGGAAGGGCCAGTACTTC. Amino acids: CAISESASEGKGQYF.

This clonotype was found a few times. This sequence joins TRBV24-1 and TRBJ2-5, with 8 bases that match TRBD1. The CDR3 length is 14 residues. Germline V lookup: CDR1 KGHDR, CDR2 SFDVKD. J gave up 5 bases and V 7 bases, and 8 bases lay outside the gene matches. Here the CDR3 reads CATSKTGEWETQYF. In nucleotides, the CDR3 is TGTGCCACCAGCAAGACAGGGGAATGGGAGACCCAGTACTTC.